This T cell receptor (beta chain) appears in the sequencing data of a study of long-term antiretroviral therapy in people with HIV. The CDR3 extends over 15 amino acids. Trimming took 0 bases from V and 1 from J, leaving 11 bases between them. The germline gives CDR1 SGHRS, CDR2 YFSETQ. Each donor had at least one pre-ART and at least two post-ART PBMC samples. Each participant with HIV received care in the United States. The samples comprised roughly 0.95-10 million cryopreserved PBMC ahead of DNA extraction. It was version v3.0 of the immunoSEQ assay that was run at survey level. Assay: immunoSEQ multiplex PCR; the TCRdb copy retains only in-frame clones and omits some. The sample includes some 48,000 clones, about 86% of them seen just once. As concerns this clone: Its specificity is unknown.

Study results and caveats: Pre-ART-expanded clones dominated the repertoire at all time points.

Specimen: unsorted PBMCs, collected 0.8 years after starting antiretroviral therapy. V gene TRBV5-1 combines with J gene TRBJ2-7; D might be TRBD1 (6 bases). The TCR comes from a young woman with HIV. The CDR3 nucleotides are TGCGCCAGCAGCTTGGAGACAGGAGGTTCCTACGAGCAGTACTTC. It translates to CASSLETGGSYEQYF.